A selection of T cell receptor beta chains follows, all from one sample in a study of Ad26.COV2.S vaccination and SARS-CoV-2 variants. Only in-frame clones appear in the TCRdb table, and some are missing; sequencing was by immunoSEQ multiplex PCR. The profile covers under 500,000 clones, with around 93% appearing a single time and about 1.7% taken by the ten largest. This specimen consisted of peripheral blood, obtained in a trial of Ad26.COV2.S vaccine versus placebo. The receptors derive from a person aged 18-65 years who received the Ad26.COV2.S COVID-19 vaccine or a placebo. The CDR3 runs from the conserved cysteine through the conserved F or W. A D gene is named only where the DNA matches it firmly. A row's size may be missing; if present it is once, few, many or a size class.

D gene	V gene	clone size	J gene	CDR3 protein	CDR3 DNA
NA	TRBV20-1	NA	TRBJ1-6	CSASSSGYHNSPLHF	TGCAGTGCTAGTTCTTCGGGATACCATAATTCACCCCTCCACTTT
NA	TRBV11-2	once	TRBJ1-4	CASSLVQGDVKLFF	TGTGCCAGCAGCTTAGTACAGGGAGATGTAAAACTGTTTTTT
NA	TRBV3-1/TRBV3-2	NA	TRBJ2-3	CASSQDRARTDTQYF	TGTGCCAGCAGCCAAGACAGGGCTCGCACAGATACGCAGTATTTT
NA	TRBV5-1	NA	TRBJ1-1	CASSPVGGINTEAFF	TGCGCCAGCAGCCCGGTGGGGGGAATCAACACTGAAGCTTTCTTT
NA	TRBV5-6	NA	TRBJ1-4	CASSLGRGAPNEKLFF	TGTGCCAGCAGCTTGGGGCGGGGGGCGCCTAATGAAAAACTGTTTTTT
NA	TRBV9	NA	TRBJ1-1	CASSMGVGTEAFF	TGTGCCAGCAGCATGGGGGTGGGCACTGAAGCTTTCTTT
NA	TRBV7-2	NA	TRBJ2-2	CASSLALNRVMNTGELFF	TGTGCCAGCAGCTTAGCGCTAAATCGGGTAATGAACACCGGGGAGCTGTTTTTT
NA	TRBV5-4	NA	TRBJ2-7	CASSPALGQYEQYF	TGTGCCAGCAGCCCCGCTTTAGGGCAATACGAGCAGTACTTC
NA	TRBV12-3/TRBV12-4	NA	TRBJ2-5	CASSLRETQYF	TGTGCCAGCAGTTTGCGGGAGACCCAGTACTTC
NA	TRBV6-5	NA	TRBJ1-2	CASSYGANYGYTF	TGTGCCAGCAGTTACGGGGCTAACTATGGCTACACCTTC
NA	TRBV5-6	NA	TRBJ2-1	CASSLAGTALDEQFF	TGTGCCAGCAGCTTGGCCGGGACTGCCTTGGATGAGCAGTTCTTC
NA	TRBV23-1	few	TRBJ1-5	CASSQSSVPGGNQPQHF	TGCGCCAGCAGTCAATCCTCGGTCCCGGGGGGCAATCAGCCCCAGCATTTT
NA	TRBV21-1	NA	TRBJ2-5	CASSKKRPVWRGVQETQYF	TGTGCCAGCAGCAAAAAACGGCCGGTTTGGCGGGGGGTACAAGAGACCCAGTACTTC
NA	TRBV7-8	NA	TRBJ2-3	CASSLSRLADTQYF	TGTGCCAGCAGCTTGAGCCGACTTGCAGATACGCAGTATTTT
TRBD1	TRBV7-6	NA	TRBJ2-2	CASSSPTGGAFGELFF	TGTGCCAGCAGCTCCCCGACAGGGGGCGCCTTCGGGGAGCTGTTTTTT
NA	TRBV4-3	NA	TRBJ1-4	CASSQDVRTFKLFF	TGCGCCAGCAGCCAAGACGTCCGGACTTTCAAACTGTTTTTT
NA	TRBV5-1	NA	TRBJ1-2	CASSSGRNYGYTF	TGCGCCAGCAGCTCGGGTCGGAACTATGGCTACACCTTC
TRBD2	TRBV10-3	NA	TRBJ2-1	CAISEGLADSYNEQFF	TGTGCCATCAGTGAGGGACTAGCGGACTCCTACAATGAGCAGTTCTTC
TRBD1	TRBV4-2	NA	TRBJ1-2	CASSQIQGNYGYTF	TGTGCCAGCAGCCAAATACAGGGGAACTATGGCTACACCTTC
NA	TRBV21-1	NA	TRBJ2-4	CASSTDRGVLYF	TGTGCCAGCAGCACGGACAGGGGAGTTTTATACTTC
NA	TRBV15	once	TRBJ2-2	CATSRLPRGGELFF	TGTGCCACCAGCAGACTCCCAAGGGGCGGGGAGCTGTTTTTT
TRBD1	TRBV7-2	once	TRBJ1-6	CASSTGDSPLHF	TGTGCCAGCAGCACAGGGGACTCACCCCTCCACTTT
NA	TRBV18	NA	TRBJ1-5	CASSPLETAKGQPQHF	TGTGCCAGCTCACCACTGGAGACAGCGAAGGGGCAGCCCCAGCATTTT
NA	TRBV21-1	NA	TRBJ2-3	CASSKRNTQYF	TGTGCCAGCAGCAAGAGGAATACGCAGTATTTT
NA	TRBV6-2/TRBV6-3	NA	TRBJ2-4	CASSSPRGSKNIQYF	TGTGCCAGCAGTTCCCCTCGGGGGAGCAAAAACATTCAGTACTTC
NA	TRBV6-5	NA	TRBJ1-1	CASSRAGTTNTEAFF	TGTGCCAGCAGTCGTGCGGGGACAACGAACACTGAAGCTTTCTTT
NA	TRBV27	NA	TRBJ1-5	CASSLSGATGNQPQHF	TGTGCCAGCAGTTTATCGGGGGCGACAGGCAATCAGCCCCAGCATTTT
TRBD1	TRBV7-6	NA	TRBJ1-5	CASSLKQGNQPQHF	TGTGCCAGCAGCTTAAAACAGGGGAATCAGCCCCAGCATTTT
NA	TRBV3-1/TRBV3-2	NA	TRBJ2-1	CASSQGGYSWYEQFF	TGTGCCAGCAGCCAAGGGGGGTACTCCTGGTATGAGCAGTTCTTC
TRBD2	TRBV7-2	NA	TRBJ2-5	CASSLALAGWETQYF	TGTGCCAGCAGCTTAGCGCTAGCGGGCTGGGAGACCCAGTACTTC
TRBD1	TRBV5-6	NA	TRBJ1-1	CASSFPGQSMNTEAFF	TGTGCCAGCAGCTTTCCGGGACAGAGTATGAACACTGAAGCTTTCTTT
NA	TRBV6-2/TRBV6-3	NA	TRBJ1-2	CASSYFRGHGYTF	TGTGCCAGCAGTTACTTTCGGGGGCATGGCTACACCTTC
NA	TRBV5-1	NA	TRBJ2-1	CASSLGGNTRKFYNEQFF	TGCGCCAGCAGCCTGGGTGGAAATACTAGAAAATTCTACAATGAGCAGTTCTTC
NA	TRBV5-1	NA	TRBJ2-3	CASSNPVRADTQYF	TGCGCCAGCAGCAACCCGGTGAGGGCAGATACGCAGTATTTT
NA	TRBV3-1/TRBV3-2	NA	TRBJ1-1	CASSQGVGGGVGTEAFF	TGTGCCAGCAGCCAAGGCGTCGGGGGGGGCGTCGGCACTGAAGCTTTCTTT
NA	TRBV10-2	NA	TRBJ2-7	CASLDNSYEQYF	TGCGCCAGCCTGGACAATTCCTACGAGCAGTACTTC
NA	TRBV9	NA	TRBJ2-3	CASSVGKTSSFTDTQYF	TGTGCCAGCAGCGTAGGAAAAACTAGCAGTTTCACAGATACGCAGTATTTT
NA	TRBV19	NA	TRBJ2-4	CASSMSGTWINIQYF	TGTGCCAGTAGTATGTCCGGGACATGGATAAACATTCAGTACTTC
NA	TRBV6-5	NA	TRBJ1-2	CASSSSNFYGYTF	NA
TRBD1	TRBV24-1	NA	TRBJ2-3	CATSDSRTGRDTQYF	TGTGCCACCAGTGATTCCCGGACAGGGCGGGATACGCAGTATTTT
NA	TRBV15	NA	TRBJ2-7	CATSRGRREQYF	TGTGCCACCAGCAGAGGACGGCGGGAGCAGTACTTC
TRBD2	TRBV7-9	NA	TRBJ2-3	CASSSGGGAKLTQYF	TGTGCCAGCAGCTCCGGCGGGGGGGCCAAGCTTACGCAGTATTTT
TRBD2	TRBV3-1/TRBV3-2	NA	TRBJ2-1	CASSQSGGAVEQFF	TGTGCCAGCAGCCAAAGCGGGGGGGCGGTTGAGCAGTTCTTC
NA	TRBV7-8	NA	TRBJ2-2	CASSPWGVNTGELFF	TGTGCCAGCAGCCCCTGGGGGGTGAACACCGGGGAGCTGTTTTTT
TRBD2	TRBV24-1	NA	TRBJ2-5	CATSWGRGRETQYF	TGTGCCACCAGTTGGGGGAGGGGCCGAGAGACCCAGTACTTC
NA	TRBV6-6	NA	TRBJ1-4	CASRGGQAKKLFF	TGTGCCAGCCGAGGTGGGCAAGCCAAAAAACTGTTTTTT
TRBD1	TRBV11-2	NA	TRBJ1-2	CASSLGMTGFSYGYTF	TGTGCCAGCAGCTTAGGGATGACAGGGTTTAGCTATGGCTACACCTTC
TRBD1	TRBV27	NA	TRBJ2-7	CASSLTGPLDEQYF	TGTGCCAGCAGCCTGACAGGGCCCCTGGACGAGCAGTACTTC
NA	TRBV9	NA	TRBJ1-3	CASSVESSGNTIYF	TGTGCCAGCAGCGTAGAGAGCTCTGGAAACACCATATATTTT
NA	TRBV19	NA	TRBJ1-5	CASSMGKGEVGNQPQHF	TGTGCCAGTAGTATGGGAAAGGGGGAGGTGGGCAATCAGCCCCAGCATTTT
NA	TRBV5-1	NA	TRBJ1-1	CASSLQGSGTEAFF	TGCGCCAGCAGCTTACAGGGTTCGGGCACTGAAGCTTTCTTT
NA	TRBV9	NA	TRBJ1-5	CASSWGKRHYSNQPQHF	TGTGCCAGCTCGTGGGGAAAACGGCATTATAGCAATCAGCCCCAGCATTTT